This entry lists 25 T cell receptor beta chains sequenced from one sample in a study of identical twins. TCRdb re-derived calls from the 5' RACE reads in MiXCR, one entry per CDR3 protein. In the table there are around 500,000 distinct CDR3 sequences, 11% to 15% of which are singletons. The sample was also linked to a second study, of yellow fever vaccine responses in identical twins.

Sample: CD4+ T cells sorted from blood. These receptors were obtained from a woman aged 18-29 years in good health.

This clonotype was counted only a few times. CDR3 nucleotide sequence: TGTGCCAGCAGCCAACGCCCAGGTGTGGATAGCTCCTACGAGCAGTACTTC. Translating gives CASSQRPGVDSSYEQYF. This rearrangement joins TRBV4-2 to TRBJ2-7; D is ambiguous. Per the germline V gene, CDR1 is LGHNA and CDR2 is YNFKEQ. The CDR3 length is 17 residues. Deletions cut 2 bases from V and 0 bases from J, with 17 bases between.

This clonotype was picked up a small number of times. CDR3 loop: CASSLGLARNTGELFF. The CDR3 nucleotides are TGTGCCAGCAGCTTAGGACTAGCGAGGAACACCGGGGAGCTGTTTTTT. J is TRBJ2-2 and V is TRBV7-6, with 8 bases matching TRBD2. The CDR3 runs 16 residues. Germline V gene sequence: CDR1 SGHVS, CDR2 FNYEAQ. The J segment lost 1 base and the V segment lost 1 base, leaving 2 bases of the junction unmatched. Using reference TRBV7-6 and TRBJ2-2 for the parts outside the CDR3, the full variable domain is GAGVSQSPRYKVTKRGQDVALRCDPISGHVSLYWYRQALGQGPEFLTYFNYEAQQDKSGLPNDRFSAERPEGSISTLTIQRTEQRDSAMYRCASSLGLARNTGELFFGEGSRLTVL.

This rearrangement joins TRBV18 to TRBJ2-7; maybe TRBD1 (5 bases). Deletions cut 2 bases from V and 5 bases from J, with 13 bases between. The CDR3 totals 14 residues. CDR1 is KGHSH, CDR2 LQKENI, per germline. The CDR3 sequence is CASSPFAPGNEQYF. The CDR3 bases are TGTGCCAGCTCACCATTCGCCCCAGGGAACGAGCAGTACTTC.

This clonotype turned up a few times. The V and J genes are TRBV29-1 and TRBJ2-5, with no clear D. The CDR3 length is 15 residues. V gave up 0 bases and J gave up 1 base, with 12 bases separating them. CDR1 SQVTM and CDR2 ANQGSEA come from the germline V gene. The CDR3 loop reads CSVEDPWGIQETQYF. DNA for the CDR3: TGCAGCGTTGAAGATCCTTGGGGAATCCAAGAGACCCAGTACTTC.

This clonotype was found a few times. J is TRBJ2-7 and V is TRBV5-8; the D gene is possibly TRBD1 (5 bases). CDR3 length equals 13 residues. V was cut by 5 bases and J by 0 bases, with 9 bases left in between. Germline V lookup: CDR1 SGHTS, CDR2 YDEGEE. The DNA of the CDR3 is TGTGCCAGCAGGCTGACAGCCTCCTACGAGCAGTACTTC. Translated, it gives CASRLTASYEQYF.

The chain is built from TRBV6-5 and TRBJ1-2, with D unclear. The CDR3 has 14 residues. CDR1 and CDR2 (germline): MNHEY, SVGAGI. V was pared by 4 bases and J by 8 bases, with 17 bases between. CDR3 coding DNA: TGTGCCAGCAGTTCCGTACTGACGGGGTACGGCTACACCTTC. It specifies CASSSVLTGYGYTF.

The chain carries TRBV6-4 and TRBJ2-1; D ambiguous. The CDR3 covers 14 residues. Between the trimmed V and J ends, which lost 3 bases and 9 bases, there was a span of 15 bases. CDR1 MRHNA and CDR2 SNTAGT come from the germline V gene. The DNA for the CDR3 is TGTGCCAGCAGTGAGGAAACTTCTTCTGGTGAGCAGTTCTTC. This codes for CASSEETSSGEQFF.

The table lists this clonotype with a count of one. V usage is TRBV3-1 and J usage is TRBJ2-5, with 10 bases aligning to TRBD1. CDR3 size: 17 residues. Losses at the gene ends were 10 bases for V and 2 bases for J; bases not matched to a gene: 16. The germline CDR1 and CDR2 sequences are LGHDT and YNNKEL (reference sequence). The CDR3 sequence is CANIPRRQGAGQETQYF. The CDR3 nucleotides are TGTGCCAACATACCACGCCGACAGGGGGCAGGGCAAGAGACCCAGTACTTC.

This clonotype appeared a few times. The chain uses TRBV6-1 and TRBJ2-7, with 9 bases matching TRBD1. The V segment lost 6 bases and the J segment 5 bases; nucleotides outside the gene matches: 11. CDR1 is MNHNS and CDR2 is SASEGT in the germline V gene. CDR3 length equals 15 residues. The CDR3 DNA sequence: TGTGCCAGCAGGGGCACAGGGGGCTTACTTAACGAGCAGTACTTC. This translates into CASRGTGGLLNEQYF.

This clonotype showed up just a few times. CDR3 DNA: TGTGCCACCAGTGATTTCCCAGGCTCACAAGAGACCCAGTACTTC. It encodes CATSDFPGSQETQYF. The chain has TRBV24-1 and TRBJ2-5; D not resolved. Germline V gene lookup returns CDR1 KGHDR and CDR2 SFDVKD. CDR3 length equals 15 residues. Deletions cut 1 base from V and 2 bases from J, with 10 bases between.

This clonotype occurred a few times. A junction boundary mismatches the germline segment, possibly from a read error. CDR3 residues: CASSSGGASQETQYF. The CDR3 DNA sequence: TGTGCTAGCAGCAGCGGGGGGGCGAGTCAAGAGACCCAGTACTTC. The V and J genes are TRBV7-7 and TRBJ2-5; 10 bases are shared with TRBD2. This CDR3 has 15 residues. Per the germline V gene, CDR1 is SSHAT and CDR2 is FNYEAQ (reference sequence).

The V and J genes are TRBV24-1 and TRBJ2-3; a weak D match, TRBD1 (5 bases). The germline gives CDR1 KGHDR, CDR2 SFDVKD. This CDR3 has 17 amino acids. The V end was cut by 5 bases, the J end by 1 base, with 18 bases between. CDR3 nucleotides: TGTGCCACCAGTGCACCCAGGGCAATCCCAGGCACAGATACGCAGTATTTT. It codes for CATSAPRAIPGTDTQYF.

This clonotype was detected a few times. J is TRBJ1-4 and V is TRBV14; possible D gene TRBD1, 6 bases. V was shortened by 4 bases and J by 5 bases, with 14 bases between the two germline ends. The CDR3 length is 15 residues. Germline lookup yields CDR1 SGHDN and CDR2 FVKESK. Here the CDR3 reads CASSRRQVRNEKLFF. CDR3 DNA sequence: TGTGCCAGCAGCCGAAGACAGGTTAGAAATGAAAAACTGTTTTTT.

The rearrangement joins TRBV19 to TRBJ2-1, with a tentative D call TRBD2 (6 bases). The length of the CDR3 is 16 residues. Germline CDR1 is LNHDA and CDR2 is SQIVND (reference sequence). Between the trimmed V and J ends, which lost 4 bases and 3 bases, there was a span of 16 bases. CDR3 sequence: CASSRASVEDYNEQFF. The CDR3 region has the DNA TGTGCCAGTAGTAGGGCTAGCGTAGAGGACTACAATGAGCAGTTCTTC.

Many counts were recorded for this clonotype. The chain couples TRBV7-2 to TRBJ2-1; 9 nucleotides match TRBD1. CDR3 length: 15 residues. The germline V gene encodes CDR1 SGHTA and CDR2 FQGNSA. The trim removed 1 base at V and 8 bases at J, leaving 6 bases unmatched. The CDR3 loop is CASSLVGQGSYEQFF. Written as DNA, the CDR3 is TGTGCCAGCAGCTTAGTTGGACAGGGGTCGTATGAGCAGTTCTTC.

The CDR3: CASTVGQPSSGANVLTF. The CDR3 DNA reads TGTGCCAGCACAGTCGGACAGCCATCCTCTGGGGCCAACGTCCTGACTTTC. The J gene is TRBJ2-6, the V gene TRBV6-1; possible D gene TRBD1, 6 bases. CDR1 is MNHNS and CDR2 is SASEGT in the germline V gene. V lost 7 bases, J lost 0 bases, and 16 bases lay in between. The CDR3 consists of 17 residues.

Only a few counts were recorded for this clonotype. The gene calls are TRBV5-1 and TRBJ1-1; D might be TRBD1 (5 bases). V shed 4 bases and J shed 5 bases, with 15 bases lying between them. The CDR3 is 14 amino acids. The V gene's germline CDR1 is SGHRS and CDR2 YFSETQ. CDR3 protein: CASSPARGNTEAFF. The CDR3 DNA sequence: TGCGCCAGCAGCCCGGCAAGGGGTAATACTGAAGCTTTCTTT.

This rearrangement joins TRBV6-2 or TRBV6-3 to TRBJ2-1; 7 bases align to TRBD1. Germline values: CDR1 MNHEY, CDR2 SVGEGT. The CDR3 has 15 amino acids. Trimming at V came to 6 bases and at J to 6 bases, leaving 11 bases not matched to a gene. The CDR3 protein is CASRTGTAPSNEQFF. CDR3 nucleotides: TGTGCCAGCAGAACCGGGACAGCGCCATCCAATGAGCAGTTCTTC.

The sample holds a few counts of this clonotype. The chain uses TRBV7-6 and TRBJ1-5; D is unresolved. This CDR3 is built from 15 residues. The germline V gene encodes CDR1 SGHVS and CDR2 FNYEAQ. Trimming cost V 1 base and J 0 bases, with 7 bases left between them. CDR3 bases: TGTGCCAGCAGCTTAGAATGGGGTAGCAATCAGCCCCAGCATTTT. Its translation: CASSLEWGSNQPQHF.

The CDR3 sequence: CASSVGSRGSTGELFF. Here the CDR3 DNA reads TGTGCCAGCAGCGTAGGGTCCAGGGGGTCCACCGGGGAGCTGTTTTTT. The chain joins TRBV9 to TRBJ2-2; 7 bases fit TRBD1. The CDR3 covers 16 residues. V dropped 0 bases and J dropped 4; count of bases not matched to a gene: 6. Germline V gene sequence: CDR1 SGDLS, CDR2 YYNGEE.

This clonotype was seen a few times. The chain couples TRBV6-4 to TRBJ1-5; TRBD1 agrees at 7 bases. V shed 6 bases and J 4 bases; nucleotides not matched to a gene: 3. The CDR3 has 13 amino acids. The germline CDR1 and CDR2 sequences are MRHNA and SNTAGT. The CDR3 reads CASSDRENQPQHF. The CDR3 region has the DNA TGTGCCAGCAGCGACAGGGAGAATCAGCCCCAGCATTTT.

The CDR3: CASFQNTEAFF. The CDR3 DNA follows: TGTGCCAGCTTCCAGAACACTGAAGCTTTCTTT. V is TRBV18 and J is TRBJ1-1, with D unclear. Trimming cost V 7 bases and J 1 base, with 4 bases left between them. CDR3 length: 11 residues. Germline lookup yields CDR1 KGHSH and CDR2 LQKENI.

This clonotype was counted a few times. The V call is TRBV5-1, the J call TRBJ2-5, with 9 bases aligning to TRBD1. With V trimmed by 3 bases and J by 3 bases, 6 bases remained unmatched. Germline CDR1 reads SGHRS; CDR2 reads YFSETQ. This CDR3 has 15 residues. This CDR3 reads CASSSTGQGKETQYF. CDR3 sequence (DNA): TGCGCCAGCAGCTCTACTGGACAGGGGAAAGAGACCCAGTACTTC.

V usage is TRBV18 and J usage is TRBJ1-1; D is undetermined. The germline gives CDR1 KGHSH, CDR2 LQKENI. The CDR3 is 13 residues long. Trimming left V 6 bases short and J 1 base short, with 9 bases between. The CDR3, as DNA: TGTGCCAGCTCGGCCAGCCGGAACACTGAAGCTTTCTTT. It yields the protein CASSASRNTEAFF.

This clonotype was counted a few times. The chain employs TRBV20-1 and TRBJ2-3, with 8 bases aligning to TRBD2. This CDR3 is built from 13 residues. The V and J ends lost 1 base and 6 bases, in that order; junction bases with no gene match: 3. Per the germline V gene, CDR1 is DFQATT and CDR2 is SNEGSKA (reference sequence). CDR3 region: CSARGSGADTQYF. For the CDR3, the DNA is TGCAGTGCTAGAGGTAGCGGGGCTGATACGCAGTATTTT.